The 24 T cell receptor beta chains presented below share a single source sample, sequenced in a study of cytomegalovirus exposure and HLA in healthy donors. 60 Vbeta and 13 Jbeta primers were used in PCR. Only in-frame clones appear in the TCRdb table, and some are missing; sequencing was by immunoSEQ multiplex PCR. The sample records some 98,000 clones, approximately 72% being singletons. Sequenced input: PBMCs. Receptor source: a man aged 18 to 30 in good health and CMV-seropositive.

This clone was found once. The chain combines TRBV23-1 with TRBJ1-1, with D possibly matching TRBD1 (5 bases). TRBV23-1 is an ORF for which the function is uncertain. This CDR3 spans 14 amino acids. Trimming removed 7 bases from V and 1 base from J, with 13 bases in between. CDR3 amino acids: CASTPRTRNTEAFF. The CDR3 nucleotides are TGCGCCAGCACCCCCCGGACACGGAACACTGAAGCTTTCTTT.

V usage is TRBV9 and J usage is TRBJ2-7, with 12 positions matching TRBD2. With V trimmed by 4 bases and J by 2 bases, 4 bases remained unmatched. The CDR3 sequence is 15 residues long. Germline V CDR1 and CDR2: SGDLS, YYNGEE. This chain's CDR3 is CASSPTSGGPYEQYF. CDR3 nucleotides: TGTGCCAGCAGCCCGACTAGCGGGGGACCCTACGAGCAGTACTTC.

The rearrangement joins TRBV4-1 to TRBJ2-5, with D tentatively TRBD1 (5 bases). The CDR3 spans 13 residues. Germline V lookup: CDR1 MGHRA, CDR2 YSYEKL. With 2 bases removed from V and 9 bases from J, the gap between germline ends came to 13 bases. CDR3 sequence (DNA): TGCGCCAGCAGCCAAATGGGGCTTGCTGCCCAGTACTTC. It codes for CASSQMGLAAQYF.

V and J are TRBV6-1 and TRBJ2-7; TRBD1 matches 7 bases. Germline lookup yields CDR1 MNHNS and CDR2 SASEGT. Trimming took 7 bases from V and 5 from J; bases not matched to a gene: 11. The CDR3 contains 14 residues. CDR3 sequence (DNA): TGTGCCAGCAAAACGACAGGGCCTAGCCACGAGCAGTACTTC. This translates into CASKTTGPSHEQYF.

The chain joins TRBV6-4 to TRBJ2-1; TRBD1 might be the D (6 bases). CDR3 length: 15 amino acids. V was pared by 6 bases and J by 0 bases, with 12 bases between. Germline values: CDR1 MRHNA, CDR2 SNTAGT. The CDR3 DNA reads as TGTGCCAGCAGGGTACAGGGTGCCTCCTACAATGAGCAGTTCTTC. Protein: CASRVQGASYNEQFF.

The CDR3: CASSLYAGAGDTQYF. The CDR3 DNA sequence: TGCGCCAGCAGCTTGTACGCGGGGGCCGGGGATACGCAGTATTTT. The chain employs TRBV5-1 and TRBJ2-3; a weak D match, TRBD2 (7 bases). V was clipped by 1 base and J by 6 bases, with 15 bases between them. Germline V CDR1 and CDR2: SGHRS, YFSETQ. The CDR3 runs to 15 residues.

The chain carries TRBV13 and TRBJ2-1; a weak D match, TRBD2 (7 bases). In germline, CDR1 is PRHDT, CDR2 FYEKMQ (reference sequence). This CDR3 region has 16 residues. V was clipped by 0 bases and J by 7 bases, with 16 bases between them. CDR3 sequence: CASSLGDGGGPNEQFF. The CDR3 DNA reads TGTGCCAGCAGCTTAGGCGATGGGGGGGGGCCGAATGAGCAGTTCTTC.

The CDR3 region is CATSRDVDSGANVLTF. For the CDR3, the DNA is TGTGCCACCAGCAGAGATGTAGACTCTGGGGCCAACGTCCTGACTTTC. The chain uses TRBV15 and TRBJ2-6; D unclear. The CDR3 contains 16 residues. The germline gives CDR1 LNHNV, CDR2 YYDKDF (reference sequence). Trimming removed 0 bases from V and 0 bases from J, with 6 bases in between. The full variable domain, its missing parts supplied by reference TRBV15 and TRBJ2-6, is DAMVIQNPRYQVTQFGKPVTLSCSQTLNHNVMYWYQQKSSQAPKLLFHYYDKDFNNEADTPDNFQSRRPNTSFCFLDIRSPGLGDTAMYLCATSRDVDSGANVLTFGAGSRLTVL.

V usage is TRBV28 and J usage is TRBJ1-1; D is unclear. The length of the CDR3 is 16 residues. V was shortened by 5 bases and J by 11 bases, with 27 bases between the two germline ends. Germline values: CDR1 MDHEN, CDR2 SYDVKM. CDR3 bases: TGTGCCAGCAGTCGCCGTGACCTTACTAGTTTGGGCGATGCTTTCTTT. Protein product: CASSRRDLTSLGDAFF. Full variable domain (missing parts from reference TRBV28 and TRBJ1-1): DVKVTQSSRYLVKRTGEKVFLECVQDMDHENMFWYRQDPGLGLRLIYFSYDVKMKEKGDIPEGYSVSREKKERFSLILESASTNQTSMYLCASSRRDLTSLGDAFFGQGTRLTVV.

This clone came up once. The chain combines TRBV6-1 with TRBJ1-1; the D is unclear. The CDR3 extends over 13 amino acids. The V gene's germline CDR1 is MNHNS and CDR2 SASEGT. V was trimmed by 6 bases and J by 1 base, leaving 9 bases between them. For the CDR3, the DNA is TGTGCCAGCAGCCGCCCACAGAACACTGAAGCTTTCTTT. Its translation is CASSRPQNTEAFF.

The chain has TRBV6-1 and TRBJ2-5, with TRBD2 identical over 7 bases. The CDR3 is made up of 14 amino acids. The germline V gene has CDR1 MNHNS and CDR2 SASEGT. With V trimmed by 6 bases and J by 0 bases, 4 bases remained unmatched. CDR3 DNA sequence: TGTGCCAGCAGCCTCGGGGGGTACCAAGAGACCCAGTACTTC. Protein: CASSLGGYQETQYF.

The J gene is TRBJ2-7, the V gene TRBV6-5, with unresolved D. This CDR3 spans 15 amino acids. Germline V lookup: CDR1 MNHEY, CDR2 SVGAGI. V lost 0 bases to trimming and J lost 0 bases, with 9 bases between them. In DNA, the CDR3 is TGTGCCAGCAGTTACTCGATAACCGGCTCCTACGAGCAGTACTTC. Its translation is CASSYSITGSYEQYF.

V is TRBV28 and J is TRBJ2-5; D is perhaps TRBD1 (6 bases). Germline V lookup: CDR1 MDHEN, CDR2 SYDVKM. The V and J ends lost 3 bases and 5 bases respectively, with 13 bases between them. CDR3 size: 14 residues. CDR3 nucleotides: TGTGCCAGCAGTTTGCATGGGGGCGGCGAGACCCAGTACTTC. Its translation is CASSLHGGGETQYF.

The chain combines TRBV28 with TRBJ2-1, with 9 bases matching TRBD2. The CDR3 totals 16 residues. Germline V gene lookup returns CDR1 MDHEN and CDR2 SYDVKM. Trimming took 6 bases from V and 10 from J; bases not matched to a gene: 16. The CDR3 sequence: CASSTGGGGVTREQFF. The CDR3 nucleotides read TGTGCCAGCAGCACTGGTGGCGGGGGGGTTACCCGGGAGCAGTTCTTC. Combining the CDR3 with reference TRBV28 and TRBJ2-1 gives the whole variable domain DVKVTQSSRYLVKRTGEKVFLECVQDMDHENMFWYRQDPGLGLRLIYFSYDVKMKEKGDIPEGYSVSREKKERFSLILESASTNQTSMYLCASSTGGGGVTREQFFGPGTRLTVL.

The gene calls are TRBV28 and TRBJ2-7; 7 bases are shared with TRBD1. Germline values: CDR1 MDHEN, CDR2 SYDVKM. CDR3 length equals 11 residues. Trimming cost V 11 bases and J 1 base; bases outside gene matches: 2. CDR3 region: CAGGQSYEQYF. The CDR3 DNA follows: TGTGCCGGGGGACAGTCCTACGAGCAGTACTTC.

This chain joins TRBV27 and TRBJ2-2, with D perhaps TRBD1 (6 bases). CDR1 and CDR2 from the germline V gene are MNHEY and SMNVEV (reference sequence). The V and J ends lost 5 bases and 3 bases respectively, with 13 bases between them. The CDR3 contains 15 residues. DNA for the CDR3: TGTGCCAGCAGTCCCTCAGGGGCCTACACCGGGGAGCTGTTTTTT. The encoded protein is CASSPSGAYTGELFF.

The chain recombines TRBV5-1 with TRBJ1-4; no firm D call. The germline V gene has CDR1 SGHRS and CDR2 YFSETQ. CDR3 length: 14 residues. Trimming stripped 4 bases from V and 7 bases from J, with 14 bases between. Here the CDR3 DNA reads TGCGCCAGCAGCCCGGGTGTTGCCGGTGAAAAACTGTTTTTT. Amino acid sequence: CASSPGVAGEKLFF.

This sequence joins TRBV7-8 and TRBJ1-5; D gene uncertain. V shed 1 base and J shed 4 bases, with 17 bases lying between them. The CDR3 is 17 residues long. Per the germline V gene, CDR1 is SGHVS and CDR2 is FQNEAQ. CDR3 nucleotide sequence: TGTGCCAGCAGCTTAGGATTCGGCCAGGCCACGAATCAGCCCCAGCATTTT. It codes for CASSLGFGQATNQPQHF.

This clone was seen only a few times. This chain joins TRBV10-3 and TRBJ2-2; maybe TRBD2 (6 bases). Trimming took 7 bases from V and 2 from J, leaving 11 bases between them. Germline assignment: CDR1 ENHRY and CDR2 SYGVKD. CDR3 length: 14 residues. The CDR3 here is CAIKVGGNTGELFF. In DNA, the CDR3 is TGTGCCATCAAGGTGGGGGGTAACACCGGGGAGCTGTTTTTT.

J is TRBJ2-3 and V is TRBV2, with 10 positions matching TRBD2. Trimming at V came to 5 bases and at J to 2 bases, leaving 4 bases not matched to a gene. This CDR3 has 15 residues. Germline assignment: CDR1 SNHLY and CDR2 FYNNEI. CDR3 in DNA: TGTGCCAGCAGTCTAGCGGGGGTCATCACAGATACGCAGTATTTT. Translated: CASSLAGVITDTQYF.

CDR3 nucleotide sequence: TGTGCCAGCTCACCGGACAGGGGTAGTGGCTACACCTTC. Protein sequence: CASSPDRGSGYTF. The chain couples TRBV18 to TRBJ1-2, with TRBD1 matching 9 bases. The CDR3 consists of 13 residues. Per the germline V gene, CDR1 is KGHSH and CDR2 is LQKENI. V lost 3 bases and J lost 7; bases outside the gene matches: 3.

The chain has TRBV5-6 and TRBJ1-1, with TRBD1 as a possible D gene (6 bases). The CDR3 length is 15 residues. V was pared by 0 bases and J by 0 bases, with 9 bases between. The germline gives CDR1 SGHDT, CDR2 YYEEEE. The CDR3 is CASSLVQGMNTEAFF. The CDR3 DNA sequence: TGTGCCAGCAGCTTGGTTCAGGGGATGAACACTGAAGCTTTCTTT.

The J gene is TRBJ2-3, the V gene TRBV4-1, with a weak D call TRBD1 (5 bases). Germline CDR1 reads MGHRA; CDR2 reads YSYEKL. Trimming removed 4 bases from V and 4 bases from J, with 12 bases in between. This CDR3 region has 14 residues. The CDR3: CASSPQASPDTQYF. CDR3 nucleotide sequence: TGCGCCAGCAGCCCACAGGCTTCCCCAGATACGCAGTATTTT.

The chain employs TRBV29-1 and TRBJ2-1; TRBD1 matches 7 bases. The trim removed 7 bases at V and 12 bases at J, leaving 12 bases unmatched. From germline, CDR1 is SQVTM and CDR2 ANQGSEA. CDR3 size: 12 residues. Here the CDR3 reads CSDRTTGLGQFF. The DNA of the CDR3 is TGCAGCGACCGAACGACAGGGTTAGGGCAGTTCTTC.